These T cell receptor beta chains were read from a single sample in a study of shared clonotypes between healthy human individuals. Sequencing was performed with immunoSEQ multiplex PCR; in TCRdb, only in-frame clones are kept and a portion is missing. The sample has about 870,000 clones, roughly 92% seen once. The sample taken for sequencing was naive CD8+ T cells sorted from blood. The receptors were sampled from a man aged 25-45 years in good health. CDR3s leave out the opening cysteine and the closing phenylalanine or tryptophan. Fields, in order: V gene, D gene, J gene, CDR3 protein. D genes are given only for firm matches.

>TRBV14|.|TRBJ2-3
ASSQPFESNTQY
>TRBV5-8|TRBD1|TRBJ1-2
ASSFTGTGGVGYGYT
>TRBV27|.|TRBJ2-3
ASNTAGRRADTQY
>TRBV27|TRBD1|TRBJ2-7
ASSVGTGREQY
>TRBV4-2|TRBD2|TRBJ2-1
ASSHRTSGSYNEQF
>TRBV11-2|.|TRBJ2-7
ASSLGAAAGYEQY
>TRBV7-8|.|TRBJ2-7
ASSLGGDPAYEQY
>TRBV27|.|TRBJ2-2
ASSLLTGELF
>TRBV27|.|TRBJ2-1
ASLSGPANEQF
>TRBV9|TRBD2|TRBJ2-2
ASSGYSGRAPGPGELF
>TRBV28|.|TRBJ2-7
ASTPRGGAYEQY
>TRBV10-3|.|TRBJ1-1
AISESSQGRAF
>TRBV7-9|.|TRBJ2-7
ASSFGDYEQY
>TRBV10-3|.|TRBJ1-1
AISENWNTEAF
>TRBV20-1|.|TRBJ2-7
SASGYEQY
>TRBV6-5|.|TRBJ2-7
ASSYQGSPHEQY
>TRBV11-2|TRBD2|TRBJ2-1
ASSLGLAPGNEQF
>TRBV5-5|TRBD1|TRBJ2-3
ASSYGQGATGADTQY
>TRBV11-2|.|TRBJ2-7
ASSPQASRTYEQY
>TRBV19|TRBD2|TRBJ2-7
ASSISLAAYEQY
>TRBV27|.|TRBJ1-2
ASSLSRVSANYGYT
>TRBV14|TRBD1|TRBJ2-3
ASSQDPGQGSDTQY
>TRBV4-3|.|TRBJ2-1
ASSQDSGVYNEQF
>TRBV5-4|.|TRBJ2-1
ASSPSSLSYNEQF
>TRBV27|TRBD2|TRBJ2-5
ASSLFASGRRETQY
>TRBV27|.|TRBJ2-1
ASSLTAAYNEQF
>TRBV6-1|.|TRBJ2-7
ASRPVGYEQY
>TRBV4-2|.|TRBJ2-1
ASSQVSYNEQF
>TRBV4-3|.|TRBJ2-7
ASSLGAGYEQY
>TRBV19|TRBD1|TRBJ1-5
ASQYGQAINQPQH
>TRBV7-6|TRBD1|TRBJ2-3
ASSQLTGSHTDTQY
>TRBV28|.|TRBJ2-3
ASTPWSGADTQY
>TRBV13|.|TRBJ2-1
ASSLAGTNNEQF
>TRBV27|.|TRBJ2-1
ASRTGTSNNEQF